This T cell receptor (beta chain) came from a study of T cells in Graves' hyperthyroidism and ophthalmopathy. V was shortened by 4 bases and J by 6 bases, with 7 bases between the two germline ends. The CDR3 has 11 residues. CDR1 is SEHNR and CDR2 is FQNEAQ in the germline V gene (reference sequence). Aged 18 to 65, the patients had hyperthyroidism that was newly diagnosed and had lasted under 2 months. Study outcomes and limitations: A median 6.5 months before onset, the model predicted ophthalmopathy. Most thyroid-expanded clonotypes above 0.001 were also found in blood. From stable hyperthyroidism, ophthalmopathy was set apart by a 13 V-J model.

Regions amplified from RNA transcripts were the TCR beta CDR3 regions. The primer set for the first-round RT-PCR of the TCR CDR3 was HTBI. TCRdb re-called the multiplex PCR reads with MiXCR, one entry per CDR3 protein. The table shows roughly 100,000 distinct CDR3 sequences, with approximately 42% occurring only once. There are many counts of this clonotype. Its antigen is undetermined. The origin of this receptor is a woman under 40 with Graves' hyperthyroidism. V is TRBV7-9 and J is TRBJ2-7; D remains ambiguous. Sequenced sample: peripheral blood or thyroid tissue (not recorded which). The CDR3 region is CASSSSGEQYF. The CDR3 DNA reads TGTGCCAGCAGCTCAAGTGGCGAGCAGTACTTC.